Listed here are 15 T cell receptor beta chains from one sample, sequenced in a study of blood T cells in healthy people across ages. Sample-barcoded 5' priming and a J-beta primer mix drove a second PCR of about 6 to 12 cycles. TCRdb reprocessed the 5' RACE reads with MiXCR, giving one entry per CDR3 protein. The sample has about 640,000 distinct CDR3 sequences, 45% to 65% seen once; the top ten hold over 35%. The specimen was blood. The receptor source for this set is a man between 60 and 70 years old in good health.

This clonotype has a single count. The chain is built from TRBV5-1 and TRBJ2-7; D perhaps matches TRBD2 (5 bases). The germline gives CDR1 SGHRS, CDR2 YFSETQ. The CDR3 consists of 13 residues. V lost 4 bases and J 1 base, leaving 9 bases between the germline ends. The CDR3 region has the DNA TGCGCCAGCAGCGTGGGAGAATCCTACGAGCAGTACTTC. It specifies CASSVGESYEQYF.

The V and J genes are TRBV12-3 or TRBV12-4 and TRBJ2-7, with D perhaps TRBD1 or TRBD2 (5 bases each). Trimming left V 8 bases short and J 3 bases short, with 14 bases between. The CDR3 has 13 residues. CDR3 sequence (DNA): TGTGCCAGCGTAAGGGGAGCCTACTACGAGCAGTACTTC. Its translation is CASVRGAYYEQYF.

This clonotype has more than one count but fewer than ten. The CDR3 is CASRPPGSTDTQYF. CDR3 nucleotide sequence: TGTGCCAGCCGCCCCCCAGGGAGCACAGATACGCAGTATTTT. The chain recombines TRBV7-2 with TRBJ2-3, with D possibly TRBD1 on 5 matching bases. This CDR3 is built from 14 residues. CDR1 is SGHTA and CDR2 is FQGNSA in the germline V gene. V gave up 8 bases and J gave up 0 bases, with 12 bases separating them.

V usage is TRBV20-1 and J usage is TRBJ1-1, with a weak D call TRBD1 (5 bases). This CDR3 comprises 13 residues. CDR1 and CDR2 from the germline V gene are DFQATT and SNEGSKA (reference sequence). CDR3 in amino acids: CTTQGRVGTEAFF. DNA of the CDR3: TGCACTACCCAGGGCAGGGTCGGCACTGAAGCTTTCTTT.

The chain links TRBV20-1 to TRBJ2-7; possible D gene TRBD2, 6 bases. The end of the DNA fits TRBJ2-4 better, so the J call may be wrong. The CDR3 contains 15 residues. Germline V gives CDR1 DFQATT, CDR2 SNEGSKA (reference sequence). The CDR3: CSARDGAGRKNIQYF. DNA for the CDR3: TGCAGTGCTAGAGATGGGGCGGGGCGGAAAAACATTCAGTACTTC.

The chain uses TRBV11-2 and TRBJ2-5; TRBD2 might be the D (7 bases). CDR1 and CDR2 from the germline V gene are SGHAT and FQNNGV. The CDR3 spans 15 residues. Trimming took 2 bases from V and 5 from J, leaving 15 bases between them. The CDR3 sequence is CASSLRGGGWETQYF. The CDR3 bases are TGTGCCAGCAGCTTAAGGGGCGGGGGCTGGGAGACCCAGTACTTC.

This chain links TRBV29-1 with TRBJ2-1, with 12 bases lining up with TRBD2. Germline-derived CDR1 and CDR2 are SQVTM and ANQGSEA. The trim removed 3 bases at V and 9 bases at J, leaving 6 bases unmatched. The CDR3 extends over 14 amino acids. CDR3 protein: CSVDASGGAGEQFF. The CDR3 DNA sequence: TGCAGCGTTGATGCTAGCGGGGGGGCAGGTGAGCAGTTCTTC.

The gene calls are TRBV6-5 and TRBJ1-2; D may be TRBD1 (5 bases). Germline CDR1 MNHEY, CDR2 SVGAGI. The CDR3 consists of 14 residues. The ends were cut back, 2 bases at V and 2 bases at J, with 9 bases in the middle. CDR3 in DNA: TGTGCCAGCAGTTACGACAGCCAGAACTATGGCTACACCTTC. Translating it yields CASSYDSQNYGYTF.

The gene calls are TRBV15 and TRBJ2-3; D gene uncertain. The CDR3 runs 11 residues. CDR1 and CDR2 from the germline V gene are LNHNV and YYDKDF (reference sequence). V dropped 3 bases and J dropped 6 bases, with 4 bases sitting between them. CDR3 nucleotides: TGTGCCACCAGCAGGGGGGATACGCAGTATTTT. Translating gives CATSRGDTQYF.

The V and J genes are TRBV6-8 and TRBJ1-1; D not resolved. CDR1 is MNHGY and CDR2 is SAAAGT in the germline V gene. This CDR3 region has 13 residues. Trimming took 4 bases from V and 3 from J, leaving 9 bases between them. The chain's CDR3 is CASSLGMDTEAFF. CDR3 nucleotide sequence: TGTGCCAGCAGTTTAGGGATGGACACTGAAGCTTTCTTT.

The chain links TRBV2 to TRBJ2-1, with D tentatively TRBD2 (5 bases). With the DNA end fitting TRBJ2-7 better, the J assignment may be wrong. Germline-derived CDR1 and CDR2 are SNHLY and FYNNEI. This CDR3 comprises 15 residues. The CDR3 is CASSSTGRAGYEQYF. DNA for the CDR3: TGTGCCAGCAGTTCCACGGGAAGGGCGGGTTACGAGCAGTACTTC.

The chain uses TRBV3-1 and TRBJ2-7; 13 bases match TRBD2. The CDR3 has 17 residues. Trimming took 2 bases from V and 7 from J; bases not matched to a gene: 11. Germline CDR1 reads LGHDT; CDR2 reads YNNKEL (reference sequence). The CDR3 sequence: CASSQIPGLAGINEQYF. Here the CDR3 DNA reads TGTGCCAGCAGCCAAATACCGGGACTAGCGGGGATTAATGAGCAGTACTTC.

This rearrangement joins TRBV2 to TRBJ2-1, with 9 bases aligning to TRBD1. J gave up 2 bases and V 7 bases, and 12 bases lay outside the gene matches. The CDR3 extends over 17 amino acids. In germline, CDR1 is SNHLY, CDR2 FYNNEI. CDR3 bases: TGTGCCAGCAATTCCCGCCCGGGACAGGGAACCTACAATGAGCAGTTCTTC. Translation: CASNSRPGQGTYNEQFF.

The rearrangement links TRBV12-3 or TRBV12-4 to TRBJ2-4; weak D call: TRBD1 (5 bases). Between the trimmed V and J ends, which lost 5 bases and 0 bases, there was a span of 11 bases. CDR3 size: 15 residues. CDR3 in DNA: TGTGCCAGCAGTAGCGAGACAGTAGCCAAAAACATTCAGTACTTC. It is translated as CASSSETVAKNIQYF.

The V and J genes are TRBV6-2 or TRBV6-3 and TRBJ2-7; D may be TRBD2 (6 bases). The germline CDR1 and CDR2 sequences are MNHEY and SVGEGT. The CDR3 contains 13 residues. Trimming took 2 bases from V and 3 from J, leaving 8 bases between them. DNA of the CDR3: TGTGCCAGCAGTTACGGGGGACTCTACGAGCAGTACTTC. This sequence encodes CASSYGGLYEQYF.